This passage covers 20 T cell receptor beta chains from one sample sequenced in a study of cytomegalovirus exposure and HLA in healthy donors. In the PCR, 60 Vbeta and 13 Jbeta primers were used. Some clones are missing from TCRdb's copy, which holds only in-frame ones; the method was immunoSEQ multiplex PCR. This sample carries about 140,000 clones, about 80% of them seen once, and the ten largest clones take around 2%. Sequencing used PBMCs. These receptor sequences come from a man aged 25-45 years in good health and CMV-seronegative.

In this sample, this clone turned up a few times. The rearrangement uses TRBV6-5 and TRBJ1-5, with 8 bases fitting TRBD1. The CDR3 covers 14 residues. Trimming at V came to 3 bases and at J to 6 bases, leaving 4 bases not matched to a gene. Looked up from germline, CDR1 is MNHEY and CDR2 is SVGAGI. DNA for the CDR3: TGTGCCAGCAGTTATGGCCAGGGGGCTCAGCCCCAGCATTTT. Translating it yields CASSYGQGAQPQHF.

The CDR3 DNA follows: TGTGCCAGCAGTTTCGTTTCTAGCGGGAGGTGGTACGAGCAGTACTTC. It encodes CASSFVSSGRWYEQYF. V and J are TRBV27 and TRBJ2-7; 11 bases match TRBD2. This CDR3 contains 16 residues. Trimming took 3 bases from V and 4 from J; bases not matched to a gene: 8. The germline CDR1 and CDR2 sequences are MNHEY and SMNVEV (reference sequence).

This sequence joins TRBV28 and TRBJ1-2; a weak D match, TRBD1 (6 bases). The germline V gene has CDR1 MDHEN and CDR2 SYDVKM. With 7 bases removed from V and 0 bases from J, the gap between germline ends came to 15 bases. The CDR3 runs to 15 residues. This CDR3 reads CASTPHRVANYGYTF. CDR3 nucleotides: TGTGCCAGCACCCCGCACAGGGTTGCTAACTATGGCTACACCTTC.

The chain employs TRBV2 and TRBJ1-3; 8 nucleotides agree with TRBD1. V lost 6 bases, J lost 2 bases, and 6 bases stayed unmatched. The V gene's germline CDR1 is SNHLY and CDR2 FYNNEI. This CDR3 region has 15 residues. CDR3 protein: CASRGQGRPGNTIYF. In DNA form, the CDR3 reads TGTGCCAGCAGAGGACAGGGTAGACCTGGAAACACCATATATTTT.

In its sample, this clone was seen a few times. This sequence joins TRBV4-1 and TRBJ2-7, with 8 nucleotides matching TRBD1. The J segment lost 1 base and the V segment lost 3 bases, leaving 5 bases of the junction unmatched. CDR1 and CDR2 (germline): MGHRA, YSYEKL. The CDR3 spans 15 residues. CDR3 amino acids: CASSHPGGGSYEQYF. The CDR3, as DNA: TGCGCCAGCAGCCACCCAGGGGGCGGGTCCTACGAGCAGTACTTC.

This chain joins TRBV10-1 and TRBJ2-2; 7 nucleotides align to TRBD1. There are 13 residues in the CDR3. J was trimmed by 3 bases and V by 6 bases; bases with no gene match: 1. Looked up from germline, CDR1 is WNHNN and CDR2 is SYGVQD (reference sequence). CDR3: CASSDRDTGELFF. The CDR3 bases are TGCGCCAGCAGCGACAGGGACACCGGGGAGCTGTTTTTT.

The rearrangement uses TRBV19 and TRBJ2-2; D is unresolved. V was pared by 4 bases and J by 1 base, with 7 bases between. The CDR3 has 14 residues. The germline gives CDR1 LNHDA, CDR2 SQIVND (reference sequence). CDR3 bases: TGTGCCAGTAGTAGACTGAAGAACACCGGGGAGCTGTTTTTT. Translating gives CASSRLKNTGELFF.

The genes are TRBV29-1 and TRBJ2-2; 11 bases agree with TRBD2. The CDR3 loop spans 14 amino acids. The V segment lost 7 bases and the J segment 5 bases; nucleotides outside the gene matches: 6. Germline V CDR1 and CDR2: SQVTM, ANQGSEA. The CDR3 coding sequence is TGCAGCGCGCCACTAGCGGGAGAGACCGGGGAGCTGTTTTTT. This sequence encodes CSAPLAGETGELFF.

This chain uses TRBV5-8 with TRBJ2-5, with 14 bases lining up with TRBD2. The CDR3 covers 17 residues. Per the germline V gene, CDR1 is SGHTS and CDR2 is YDEGEE. Trimming at V came to 4 bases and at J to 5 bases, leaving 10 bases not matched to a gene. The CDR3: CASSPGTSGGAGETQYF. DNA for the CDR3: TGTGCCAGCAGCCCCGGGACTAGCGGGGGAGCGGGGGAGACCCAGTACTTC.

This clone was picked up a small number of times. The rearrangement links TRBV5-4 to TRBJ1-1, with TRBD1 identical over 9 bases. The length of the CDR3 is 14 residues. The V and J ends lost 2 bases and 3 bases, in that order; junction bases with no gene match: 2. Germline-derived CDR1 and CDR2 are SGHNT and YYREEE (reference sequence). The DNA of the CDR3 is TGTGCCAGCAGCTTTGACAGGGGGTACACTGAAGCTTTCTTT. It yields the protein CASSFDRGYTEAFF.

The V gene is TRBV10-3, the J gene TRBJ2-7, with 8 bases lining up with TRBD1. Germline loops: CDR1 ENHRY, CDR2 SYGVKD. J gave up 0 bases and V 4 bases, and 8 bases lay outside the gene matches. The length of the CDR3 is 16 residues. As DNA, the CDR3 is TGTGCCATCAGTGGACTGGGACAGGAAACCTCCTACGAGCAGTACTTC. This codes for CAISGLGQETSYEQYF.

This chain connects TRBV9 to TRBJ2-2; TRBD1 aligns across 8 bases. Germline loops: CDR1 SGDLS, CDR2 YYNGEE. The CDR3 is made up of 18 amino acids. Trimming took 2 bases from V and 6 from J; bases not matched to a gene: 15. The CDR3 loop is CASSVRYGTGSNSGELFF. The CDR3 DNA reads as TGTGCCAGCAGCGTTCGGTATGGGACAGGAAGTAATTCCGGGGAGCTGTTTTTT.

This chain joins TRBV10-3 and TRBJ2-7; tentative D call: TRBD2 (6 bases). V was pared by 3 bases and J by 0 bases, with 27 bases between. The germline V gene has CDR1 ENHRY and CDR2 SYGVKD. This CDR3 has 20 residues. Here the CDR3 DNA reads TGTGCCATCAGTGAAGGGATTCTTTCTGGCCAGTCCGGGAGCTCCTACGAGCAGTACTTC. Translating gives CAISEGILSGQSGSSYEQYF.

There are a few counts of this clone. The chain couples TRBV7-9 to TRBJ1-1; D gene uncertain. The CDR3 contains 14 residues. V lost 1 base to trimming and J lost 1 base, with 7 bases between them. From germline, CDR1 is SEHNR and CDR2 FQNEAQ (reference sequence). The CDR3 bases are TGTGCCAGCAGCTTAGAGCAGGCGAACACTGAAGCTTTCTTT. This translates into CASSLEQANTEAFF.

V gene TRBV27 combines with J gene TRBJ2-7; D possibly corresponds to TRBD1 (6 bases). The CDR3 has 10 amino acids. Trimming cost V 8 bases and J 9 bases, with 11 bases left between them. The V gene's germline CDR1 is MNHEY and CDR2 SMNVEV (reference sequence). The CDR3 loop reads CASPVGGQYF. CDR3 nucleotide sequence: TGTGCCAGCCCCGTAGGGGGGCAGTACTTC.

Details on this clone: A read error may account for a junction end that differs from germline. CDR3 coding DNA: TGTGCCAGCAGCTCAGGACGGACAGGGATCCCCTTC. The encoded protein is CASSSGRTGIPF. The chain joins TRBV7-3 to TRBJ2-4; 8 nucleotides match TRBD1. Germline CDR1 and CDR2: SGHTA and FQGTGA. There are 12 residues in the CDR3.

The chain couples TRBV6-5 to TRBJ1-4, with 10 bases matching TRBD1. The CDR3 consists of 14 residues. Losses at the gene ends were 7 bases for V and 8 bases for J; bases not matched to a gene: 7. The germline CDR1 and CDR2 sequences are MNHEY and SVGAGI. The CDR3 DNA is TGTGCCAGCAAAAGGGGGACAGGGGAGGAAAAACTGTTTTTT. Residues: CASKRGTGEEKLFF.

This clone occurred once. The chain links TRBV28 to TRBJ1-4; no reliable D call. V lost 3 bases and J 3 bases, leaving 8 bases between the germline ends. Germline V lookup: CDR1 MDHEN, CDR2 SYDVKM. This CDR3 has 14 amino acids. In nucleotides, the CDR3 is TGTGCCAGCAGTTTGAGTTTCCCTAATGAAAAACTGTTTTTT. Protein: CASSLSFPNEKLFF.

The chain employs TRBV29-1 and TRBJ1-5, with TRBD1 identical over 10 bases. The germline V gene has CDR1 SQVTM and CDR2 ANQGSEA. This CDR3 is built from 14 residues. J was trimmed by 5 bases and V by 7 bases; bases with no gene match: 8. CDR3 region: CSAEIGTGDQPQHF. The CDR3 DNA reads TGCAGCGCAGAGATCGGGACAGGGGATCAGCCCCAGCATTTT.

This clone was counted only a few times. V usage is TRBV10-1 and J usage is TRBJ2-7; 10 bases agree with TRBD2. The CDR3 covers 14 residues. The trim removed 5 bases at V and 2 bases at J, leaving 3 bases unmatched. Germline V gives CDR1 WNHNN, CDR2 SYGVQD (reference sequence). CDR3 loop: CASSHSGRPYEQYF. The CDR3, as DNA: TGCGCCAGCAGTCATAGCGGGAGGCCCTACGAGCAGTACTTC.